This entry lists 9 T cell receptor beta chains sequenced from one sample in a study of blood T cell repertoires in COVID-19. The data were produced by immunoSEQ multiplex PCR, yet TCRdb's version contains in-frame clones alone and is incomplete. This sample yields fewer than 300,000 clones, of which about 83% are seen a single time; more than 8% belongs to the top ten. Sequenced: peripheral blood. The receptors originated from a woman in her fifties or sixties who had recovered from COVID-19.

The CDR3 reads CASSSPGISYEQYF. The CDR3 nucleotides are TGTGCCAGCAGTTCCCCGGGGATCTCCTACGAGCAGTACTTC. The J gene is TRBJ2-7, the V gene TRBV27, with D possibly TRBD2 on 5 matching bases. CDR1 and CDR2 (germline): MNHEY, SMNVEV (reference sequence). The CDR3 extends over 14 amino acids. V was pared by 4 bases and J by 0 bases, with 10 bases between.

This clone was recorded only once. The chain uses TRBV4-3 and TRBJ2-3; the match to TRBD2 covers 7 bases. The J segment lost 4 bases and the V segment lost 0 bases, leaving 13 bases of the junction unmatched. Germline CDR1 reads LGHNA; CDR2 reads YSLEER. This CDR3 is built from 18 residues. This CDR3 is CASSQDLKTTRGADTQYF. For the CDR3, the DNA is TGCGCCAGCAGCCAAGATCTAAAAACAACCCGGGGGGCAGATACGCAGTATTTT.

This clone was detected only once. The chain couples TRBV6-5 to TRBJ1-2; 7 bases align to TRBD1. Germline CDR1 is MNHEY and CDR2 is SVGAGI. The CDR3 is 14 amino acids. With 9 bases clipped from V and 1 base from J, the junction kept 8 bases outside the gene matches. CDR3 residues: CASLLRGINYGYTF. In DNA, the CDR3 is TGTGCCAGTCTTCTCAGGGGGATTAACTATGGCTACACCTTC.

The DNA of the CDR3 is TGTGCCAGCAGCTCCAGTTCTTTGCGGGAGCAGTTCTTC. This translates into CASSSSSLREQFF. V is TRBV7-2 and J is TRBJ2-1; unclear D gene. The CDR3 totals 13 residues. Germline V lookup: CDR1 SGHTA, CDR2 FQGNSA. The V gene lost 4 bases and the J gene lost 10 bases, with 14 bases spanning the gap.

This CDR3 reads CASSQPSGRDGYEQYF. DNA of the CDR3: TGCGCCAGCAGCCAACCTAGCGGGAGGGACGGCTACGAGCAGTACTTC. The rearrangement joins TRBV4-1 to TRBJ2-7; the match to TRBD2 covers 12 bases. This CDR3 comprises 16 residues. Germline CDR1 reads MGHRA; CDR2 reads YSYEKL. V lost 2 bases to trimming and J lost 3 bases; unmatched junction nucleotides: 5.

The chain links TRBV28 to TRBJ1-5; tentatively, D is TRBD1 (6 bases). This CDR3 has 13 amino acids. Looked up from germline, CDR1 is MDHEN and CDR2 is SYDVKM. V was cut by 7 bases and J by 4 bases, with 11 bases left in between. The CDR3 sequence: CASKTGLNQPQHF. CDR3 sequence (DNA): TGTGCCAGCAAGACAGGTTTAAATCAGCCCCAGCATTTT.

The chain carries TRBV7-3 and TRBJ2-7, with D perhaps TRBD2 (6 bases). The CDR3 consists of 14 residues. Germline lookup yields CDR1 SGHTA and CDR2 FQGTGA. The V gene lost 5 bases and the J gene lost 0 bases, with 11 bases spanning the gap. CDR3 sequence: CASSPDGSSYEQYF. DNA of the CDR3: TGTGCCAGCAGCCCGGACGGGAGCTCCTACGAGCAGTACTTC.

V is TRBV5-1 and J is TRBJ2-1; 9 bases line up with TRBD1. The CDR3 totals 14 residues. Trimming cost V 2 bases and J 9 bases; bases outside gene matches: 6. Germline values: CDR1 SGHRS, CDR2 YFSETQ. The CDR3 coding sequence is TGCGCCAGCAGCTTATCACAGGGGGCGGGTGAGCAGTTCTTC. Amino acids: CASSLSQGAGEQFF.

The chain combines TRBV27 with TRBJ2-5; 9 bases line up with TRBD2. Trimming at V came to 1 base and at J to 1 base, leaving 7 bases not matched to a gene. The germline gives CDR1 MNHEY, CDR2 SMNVEV (reference sequence). The CDR3 is 17 residues long. The CDR3 region has the DNA TGTGCCAGCAGTTTATACGGTAGCGGGGGTTCCCAAGAGACCCAGTACTTC. Amino acids: CASSLYGSGGSQETQYF.